The 2 T cell receptor beta chains presented below share a single source sample, sequenced in a study of response to subunit inactivated influenza vaccine. A single record per CDR3 protein comes from TCRdb applying MiXCR to the RT-PCR reads. The table includes more than 600,000 distinct CDR3 sequences, 15% to 20% detected once. The sequencing here drew on PBMCs from blood, taken about 5 days after vaccination. These receptors all stem from a man aged 50 to 59 who received an inactivated influenza vaccine.

The chain links TRBV7-8 to TRBJ2-1; 7 bases map to TRBD2. In germline, CDR1 is SGHVS, CDR2 FQNEAQ. J gave up 0 bases and V 5 bases, and 19 bases lay outside the gene matches. The CDR3 is 20 residues long. CDR3 nucleotide sequence: TGTGCCAGCAGCCCGGGGGGTTGGGGGAGGGAAAGTACCTCCTACAATGAGCAGTTCTTC. Its protein product is CASSPGGWGRESTSYNEQFF.

V is TRBV6-2 or TRBV6-3 and J is TRBJ2-7; a possible D gene is TRBD1 (6 bases). The V and J ends lost 5 bases and 0 bases respectively, with 14 bases between them. Germline loops: CDR1 MNHEY, CDR2 SVGEGT. The CDR3 extends over 15 amino acids. CDR3 residues: CASSNTGFSSYEQYF. Written as DNA, the CDR3 is TGTGCCAGCAGTAACACAGGGTTCAGCTCCTACGAGCAGTACTTC.